This TCR beta chain was profiled in a study of Graves' ophthalmopathy and Graves' hyperthyroidism. Researchers took RNA transcripts and amplified TCR beta CDR3 regions from them. After a first-round RT-PCR with HTBI primers, a second-round multiplex PCR was run. TCRdb reprocessed the multiplex PCR reads with MiXCR, giving one entry per CDR3 protein. Seen here are 350,000 to 450,000 distinct CDR3 sequences, under 25% observed once, and the top ten hold 2.5% to 3%. The study recruited hyperthyroidism patients aged 18 to 65 who were newly diagnosed, under 2 months' duration. This CDR3 region has 13 residues. Trimming pared 9 bases from V and 4 bases from J, leaving 15 bases between. CDR1 and CDR2 from the germline V gene are LNHDA and SQIVND (reference sequence).

The chain combines TRBV19 with TRBJ1-2; D uncertain. Sequenced: peripheral blood. This TCR came from a young woman with stable Graves' hyperthyroidism. The CDR3 DNA follows: TGTGCCAGAAGTCTCCGTCAGCTCTATGGCTACACCTTC. Translation: CARSLRQLYGYTF.